This T cell receptor (beta chain) was identified in a study of beta chain features in type 1 diabetes (dated by TCRdb to about 2018). Looking at the study overall: Patients and healthy donors did not differ in mean age, gender distribution, total cell number or subset yield. A total of approximately 100 million sorted cells were examined across all samples, and the number of cells per subset was strongly correlated with RNA yield. The study compared TCRB repertoires of sorted circulating CD4+ T cell subsets between recently diagnosed type 1 diabetes patients and matched healthy donors. Naive and central memory subsets were obtained from all 30 or so donors, but regulatory and stem cell-like memory subsets were isolated from only 8 patients and 8 healthy donors. Findings and caveats that apply to the study as a whole: A moderate but significant shortening of TCRB CDR3 length was observed in type 1 diabetes patients in all four CD4+ subsets. Because small numbers of individuals were included in the HLA sub-analyses, any influence of HLA type on TCRB rearrangement was left unresolved. At VDJ recombination sites, type 1 diabetes patients had fewer insertions and more deleted nucleotides, which implies abnormalities in thymic rearrangement. Naive, central memory and regulatory TCRB repertoires appeared to be more similar among patients than among healthy donors. PCR might favor shorter templates, but patient and control samples were amplified and corrected together, so any skew would affect both groups equally. Sequencing cDNA rather than genomic DNA could over-represent highly expressing activated cells, although activation and CD3 levels did not differ between groups.

All of the isolated RNA was reverse transcribed with the High Capacity cDNA Reverse Transcription Kit, so expressed TCRB transcripts were sequenced. Deep immunoSEQ sequencing was performed on naive, central memory and regulatory T cell samples, with an average of roughly 3.6 million total reads per sample. After sorted cells were lysed in RLT buffer, RNA was extracted with DNase-treated RNeasy Micro or Mini kits, with the choice depending on cell number. Each cell subset was processed separately to prevent cross-contamination, with patient and healthy donor samples processed together. The immunoSEQ multiplex PCR was used to amplify TCRB sequences from cDNA, generating 87-bp fragments that spanned the CDR3 region. The amplicons were sequenced using the Illumina HiSeq platform. The original pipeline was this. PCR bias was computationally corrected using synthetic template baselines, reads within Hamming distance 2 were collapsed, and singletons that could not be merged were discarded. Reads were aligned to IMGT to assign V, D and J genes, CDR3 length, and insertions or deletions at six rearrangement sites. Within each subset, clonotype counts were normalized to the number of sorted cells before true diversity and Gini coefficients were calculated with the tcR R package. The overlap coefficient, calculated on TCRB nucleotide sequences, was used to measure repertoire sharing. As a proxy for the pre-selection repertoire, out-of-frame TCRB sequences from naive cells were analyzed. Not all clones reach the TCRdb copy of this immuneACCESS table, which keeps in-frame sequences only. Checked studies attribute under half of the gap to unresolved V genes and leave the rest unexplained. V and J calls and clone size are copied from that table; D and trimming were computed from the DNA. Present in this sample are more than 250,000 clones, 14% of which were seen just once. Of the sample, 0.017% is held by the ten largest clones.

Each donor gave one peripheral blood draw, averaging approximately 0.12 L, which was collected into heparinised tubes. A BD FACSAria II was used to sort naive, central memory, regulatory and stem cell-like memory CD4+ T cells with a panel that included CD45RO, CCR7, CD25, CD127, CD95 and CD27. All sorted populations exceeded 95% purity. PBMCs were isolated right away by Lymphoprep density gradient centrifugation and were stained directly, without culture. So that batch effects would be minimized, each experiment stained and sorted samples in pairs, pairing one healthy donor with one patient. Concerning this clone itself: No cognate antigen has been identified for it. Base qualities are missing; no much larger clone stands one base away.

Based on the germline V gene, the CDR1 and CDR2 sequences are SGDLS and YYNGEE. CDR3 length: 17 amino acids, cysteine to phenylalanine. The entry retains the CDR3 DNA only, 51 bases that are in frame from base 1. Here V drops 3 bases and J drops 2 bases, and the junction holds 5 bases not matched to any gene. Sequenced material: naive CD4+ T cells from blood. Explained via the paper, the cell subset or site label denotes: true naive CD4+ T cells. The chain employs TRBV9 and TRBJ2-3; the central 14 bases match TRBD2. The sequence derives from a man younger than 40 with type 1 diabetes. The CDR3 reads CASSEGTSGGPTDTQYF. The bases read TGTGCCAGCAGCGAGGGGACTAGCGGGGGACCCACAGATACGCAGTATTTT.